This TCR beta chain was sequenced in a study of regulatory T cells in long-lasting Graves disease. Regarding the study as a whole: Favored usage of TRBV28, TRBJ1-2 and TRBJ2-5 was recorded in persistent disease. Whereas 900 to 1,000 public clonotypes were shared by new patients, persistent patients shared more, at some 2,500. Authors noted too few samples as a limitation.

CDR3 regions were amplified by Arm-PCR using iRepertoire HTBI primers to build TCR beta libraries. Each CDR3 protein is one row after TCRdb ran MiXCR on the multiplex PCR reads. The data show fewer than 450,000 distinct CDR3 sequences, 20% seen once. The sample holds many counts of this clonotype. Its antigen is not known. The time point is: persistent/refractory GD, antithyroid drugs over 5 years with positive TRAb. Extracted PBMC RNA gave rise to the TCR library. Patient provenance is recorded as an endocrinology department in Xi'an, China. V was clipped by 3 bases and J by 4 bases; unmatched bases: 8. This CDR3 has 15 residues. CDR1 and CDR2 (germline): SGHTA, FQGNSA.

The clonotype was recovered from a female donor with Graves disease. Sample: peripheral blood mononuclear cells (PBMCs), taken when the disease was refractory, from a patient treated with antithyroid drugs. The rearrangement joins TRBV7-2 to TRBJ2-5; 7 bases line up with TRBD2. CDR3 nucleotide sequence: TGTGCCAGCAGCTTGGGGGTGGGAGGGCGAGAGACCCAGTACTTC. It yields the protein CASSLGVGGRETQYF.